This TCR beta chain was sequenced during a study of blood T cell repertoires in COVID-19 (dated by TCRdb to the early 2020s). Study-wide context: Collaborator samples came from the United States, Italy and Spain and covered acute and convalescent phases of COVID-19. The material from the prospective study consisted of cDNA or gDNA derived from T cells, B-cell-depleted T cells, or PBMCs. The dataset comprised deeply sampled blood TCRbeta repertoires from subjects exposed to, actively infected with, or recovered from COVID-19. A freely available public database, intended as a resource for researchers studying the immune response to SARS-CoV-2, is where the repertoires were released. The samples were drawn from the first 160 participants of the ongoing ImmuneRACE study and from 1,200 or so subjects provided by 6 global collaborators. A de-identified subject ID, COVID-19 status, age in years and sex were almost always included in the sample metadata. Where available, HLA class I and class II types were taken from metadata supplied by the sample provider and were not determined by assay-based typing. What the authors observed across the whole study: How much clinical and demographic metadata was included differed by source and by participant, and the metadata was provided uncurated.

From the cysteine through the phenylalanine, the CDR3 covers 17 amino acids. Only the CDR3 DNA stays, 51 bases, in frame from base 1. Reading the germline V gene (reference sequence) gives CDR1 SGHKS and CDR2 YYEKEE. V ends up 4 bases short and J 5 bases short, with an unmatched junction base count of 9. The immunoSEQ Assay, a bias-controlled multiplex PCR, was used to amplify TCRbeta CDR3 regions from genomic DNA. The study's own analysis went as follows. The number of nucleated cells in each sample was estimated by amplification of reference gene primers within the assay. To quantify the absolute abundance of each unique TCRbeta CDR3 rearrangement, sequence reads were collapsed and filtered. For each sample, productive Simpson clonality was calculated as the square root of Simpson's diversity index over productive rearrangements. TCRdb mirrors the immuneACCESS table, restricted to in-frame sequences. Some clones are absent from its copies; in checked studies, under half trace to an unresolved V gene, and the reason for the others is unknown. The D gene and trimming were derived from the DNA, and the V and J assignments and clone size from that table. This sample has 110,000 to 150,000 clones in its table, and 85% to 90% of those were observed once. 2.5% to 3% of the sample is held by the ten biggest clonotypes.

Whole blood was collected in K2EDTA tubes by collaborating institutions according to the institutions' own protocols. For TCRbeta analysis, collaborators shipped samples as frozen whole blood, isolated PBMCs, or DNA extracted from either of those sample types. A remark on this clone: This receptor's antigen is unknown. Base qualities are missing; no much larger clone stands one base away.

The V gene is TRBV5-5 and the J gene is TRBJ1-6; 10 bases in the junction line up with TRBD1. This clonotype was sampled from a man aged 55 to 69 with active or convalescent COVID-19. The sample was peripheral blood. The CDR3 amino acid sequence is: CASSVGTGAPNNSPLHF. The base sequence is TGTGCCAGCAGCGTTGGGACAGGGGCCCCCAATAATTCACCCCTCCACTTT. The reference TRBV5-5 and TRBJ1-6 proteins fill in what lies around the CDR3, so the full variable domain reads DAGVTQSPTHLIKTRGQQVTLRCSPISGHKSVSWYQQVLGQGPQFIFQYYEKEERGRGNFPDRFSARQFPNYSSELNVNALLLGDSALYLCASSVGTGAPNNSPLHFGNGTRLTVT.